Following are 21 T cell receptor beta chains from one sample sequenced in a study of cytomegalovirus exposure and HLA in healthy donors. In the PCR, 60 Vbeta and 13 Jbeta primers were used. Profiling relied on immunoSEQ multiplex PCR, and the TCRdb table lists in-frame clones only, not all of them. The sample shows about 160,000 clones, 78% of them seen only once. Sequencing input: PBMCs. These receptors came from a male donor in good health and CMV-seronegative.

The rearrangement links TRBV5-1 to TRBJ2-1; perhaps TRBD1 as D (6 bases). This CDR3 contains 14 residues. CDR1 is SGHRS and CDR2 is YFSETQ in the germline V gene. Trimming removed 1 base at V and 8 bases at J, with 13 bases between. The chain's CDR3 is CASSLRGSTDEQFF. In DNA form, the CDR3 reads TGCGCCAGCAGCTTGAGGGGGAGTACGGATGAGCAGTTCTTC.

This clone turned up a few times. The chain has TRBV19 and TRBJ1-5, with a tentative D call TRBD1 (6 bases). V shed 6 bases and J shed 7 bases, with 10 bases lying between them. This CDR3 is 12 amino acids long. CDR1 LNHDA and CDR2 SQIVND come from the germline V gene (reference sequence). The CDR3 reads CASRTGGQPQHF. The CDR3, as DNA: TGTGCCAGTAGGACAGGAGGACAGCCCCAGCATTTT.

This clone was counted a single time. This chain connects TRBV6-5 to TRBJ2-3; TRBD1 matches at 10 bases. CDR1 and CDR2 from the germline V gene are MNHEY and SVGAGI. CDR3 length: 13 amino acids. J was trimmed by 4 bases and V by 6 bases; bases with no gene match: 1. CDR3 DNA sequence: TGTGCCAGCAGGGGACAGGGGCCAGATACGCAGTATTTT. Its translation is CASRGQGPDTQYF.

The chain employs TRBV13 and TRBJ2-1, with no clear D. CDR1 is PRHDT and CDR2 is FYEKMQ in the germline V gene (reference sequence). The CDR3 contains 11 residues. Trimming pared 5 bases from V and 10 bases from J, leaving 9 bases between. In DNA, the CDR3 is TGTGCCAGCAGCAAGGTGAGGGAGCAGTTCTTC. It is translated as CASSKVREQFF.

J is TRBJ2-5 and V is TRBV27, with TRBD2 matching over 13 bases. CDR3 size: 17 residues. V lost 6 bases, J lost 4 bases, and 11 bases stayed unmatched. Germline V gene lookup returns CDR1 MNHEY and CDR2 SMNVEV (reference sequence). CDR3 nucleotides: TGTGCCAGCAGCAAAGGACTAGCGGGAGTTTCCTCAGAGACCCAGTACTTC. Protein sequence: CASSKGLAGVSSETQYF.

V and J are TRBV5-4 and TRBJ2-1, with 12 bases lining up with TRBD1. The V gene end was trimmed by 5 bases and the J gene end by 7 bases; junction bases not matched to a gene: 7. Germline-derived CDR1 and CDR2 are SGHNT and YYREEE (reference sequence). The CDR3 totals 15 residues. CDR3 DNA sequence: TGTGCCAGCAGGCCGGGACAGGGGGCAGGGAATGAGCAGTTCTTC. Its translation is CASRPGQGAGNEQFF.

The chain is built from TRBV19 and TRBJ2-1, with no clear D. V lost 4 bases and J 7 bases, leaving 5 bases between the germline ends. In germline, CDR1 is LNHDA, CDR2 SQIVND (reference sequence). This CDR3 is built from 11 residues. The CDR3 region has the DNA TGTGCCAGTAGTACGGTTAATGAGCAGTTCTTC. This gives the protein CASSTVNEQFF. Combining the CDR3 with reference TRBV19 and TRBJ2-1 gives the whole variable domain DGGITQSPKYLFRKEGQNVTLSCEQNLNHDAMYWYRQDPGQGLRLIYYSQIVNDFQKGDIAEGYSVSREKKESFPLTVTSAQKNPTAFYLCASSTVNEQFFGPGTRLTVL.

The gene calls are TRBV11-1 and TRBJ1-1, with D maybe TRBD1 (6 bases). This CDR3 has 14 residues. Deletions cut 2 bases from V and 6 bases from J, with 13 bases between. CDR1 and CDR2 from the germline V gene are SGHAT and FQDESV (reference sequence). CDR3 coding DNA: TGTGCCAGCAGCTTACCCGGGACATGGGCTGAAGCTTTCTTT. Translated, it gives CASSLPGTWAEAFF.

This sequence joins TRBV6-5 and TRBJ2-7, with a weak D call TRBD1 (6 bases). CDR3 length equals 13 residues. Trimming removed 4 bases at V and 6 bases at J, with 13 bases between. Germline loops: CDR1 MNHEY, CDR2 SVGAGI. Written as DNA, the CDR3 is TGTGCCAGCAGTTCCTTGGACAGCGTCGAGCAGTACTTC. Protein: CASSSLDSVEQYF.

The CDR3 loop is CASMSVDYNSPLHF. The DNA for the CDR3 is TGTGCCAGCATGAGCGTAGATTATAATTCACCCCTCCACTTT. V and J are TRBV2 and TRBJ1-6; D unresolved. Trimming removed 7 bases at V and 4 bases at J, with 11 bases between. Per germline, CDR1 SNHLY and CDR2 FYNNEI. The CDR3 runs to 14 residues.

The genes are TRBV5-1 and TRBJ2-3; 10 bases align to TRBD2. Germline lookup yields CDR1 SGHRS and CDR2 YFSETQ. This CDR3 region has 16 residues. After removal of 4 bases from V and 6 bases from J, the junction contained 11 bases not matched to a gene. For the CDR3, the DNA is TGCGCCAGCAGCCCTAAAGCGGGAGGGGTCCGGGATACGCAGTATTTT. Encoded protein: CASSPKAGGVRDTQYF.

In its sample, this clone was seen once. The rearrangement joins TRBV5-1 to TRBJ1-1, with a tentative D call TRBD1 (5 bases). Germline V CDR1 and CDR2: SGHRS, YFSETQ. The V and J ends lost 3 bases and 3 bases respectively, with 12 bases between them. CDR3 length: 14 amino acids. The DNA of the CDR3 is TGCGCCAGCAGCTCCCGGGGGTCTGACACTGAAGCTTTCTTT. This sequence encodes CASSSRGSDTEAFF.

This clone has only one observation. The rearrangement joins TRBV19 to TRBJ2-7; 9 bases line up with TRBD1. This CDR3 region has 13 residues. Per germline, CDR1 LNHDA and CDR2 SQIVND (reference sequence). V lost 3 bases, J lost 6 bases, and 3 bases stayed unmatched. CDR3 nucleotide sequence: TGTGCCAGTAGTATCCGGACAGGGGCCGAGCAGTACTTC. This sequence encodes CASSIRTGAEQYF.

As for this clone: This same CDR3 is encoded by further DNA sequences in the sample. The rearrangement uses TRBV28 and TRBJ2-7, with 7 bases that match TRBD1. Germline CDR1 reads MDHEN; CDR2 reads SYDVKM. The CDR3 contains 16 residues. Trimming cost V 4 bases and J 7 bases; bases outside gene matches: 16. CDR3 residues: CASSSSTGALIYEQYF. The DNA for the CDR3 is TGTGCCAGCAGTTCAAGTACAGGGGCGCTAATCTATGAGCAGTACTTC.

The chain uses TRBV2 and TRBJ2-3; D gene uncertain. The CDR3 has 14 residues. Trimming stripped 4 bases from V and 0 bases from J, with 8 bases between. Germline CDR1 SNHLY, CDR2 FYNNEI. The CDR3 sequence is CASSVFSSTDTQYF. In nucleotides, the CDR3 is TGTGCCAGCAGTGTGTTCTCTAGCACAGATACGCAGTATTTT.

This clone was seen once. This rearrangement joins TRBV4-3 to TRBJ2-2; possible D gene TRBD2, 5 bases. The V and J ends lost 0 bases and 7 bases respectively, with 12 bases between them. From germline, CDR1 is LGHNA and CDR2 YSLEER. The CDR3 contains 15 residues. Here the CDR3 reads CASSQDERGLGELFF. The CDR3, as DNA: TGCGCCAGCAGCCAAGATGAGAGAGGGCTCGGGGAGCTGTTTTTT.

The J gene is TRBJ1-5, the V gene TRBV15; D is perhaps TRBD1 (6 bases). The CDR3 totals 14 residues. Germline CDR1 reads LNHNV; CDR2 reads YYDKDF (reference sequence). Trimming took off 8 bases at V and 7 bases at J, with 18 bases between the two ends. This chain's CDR3 is CATARDMVEQPQHF. CDR3 in DNA: TGTGCCACCGCACGGGACATGGTAGAACAGCCCCAGCATTTT.

The CDR3 here is CASSLAISSYNEQFF. Here the CDR3 DNA reads TGTGCCAGCAGCTTAGCGATTAGCTCCTACAATGAGCAGTTCTTC. This chain links TRBV7-2 with TRBJ2-1, with D unresolved. Germline V gene sequence: CDR1 SGHTA, CDR2 FQGNSA. V lost 0 bases to trimming and J lost 0 bases, with 6 bases between them. The CDR3 covers 15 residues.

V gene TRBV7-2 combines with J gene TRBJ2-5; TRBD1 matches 9 bases. The DNA end favors TRBJ2-7, so the J call may be wrong. The CDR3 consists of 13 residues. CDR1 and CDR2 from the germline V gene are SGHTA and FQGNSA. The CDR3 spells CASLGTGSHEQYF. DNA of the CDR3: TGTGCCAGCTTGGGGACAGGGTCCCACGAGCAGTACTTC.

The gene calls are TRBV6-5 and TRBJ2-1; 11 nucleotides agree with TRBD2. The V segment lost 7 bases and the J segment 10 bases; nucleotides outside the gene matches: 6. The CDR3 length is 13 residues. Germline lookup yields CDR1 MNHEY and CDR2 SVGAGI. CDR3 residues: CASTRGTSGEQFF. The DNA of the CDR3 is TGTGCCAGCACGCGAGGGACTAGCGGCGAGCAGTTCTTC.

The chain has TRBV5-1 and TRBJ2-7; possibly TRBD1 for D (6 bases). Germline V CDR1 and CDR2: SGHRS, YFSETQ. The CDR3 spans 15 residues. The ends were cut back, 0 bases at V and 1 base at J, with 11 bases in the middle. The DNA of the CDR3 is TGCGCCAGCAGCTTGGAATGGGACACTTCCTACGAGCAGTACTTC. Protein sequence: CASSLEWDTSYEQYF.